Below are 11 T cell receptor beta chains sequenced from a single sample in a study of blood T cells in healthy people across ages. For the second PCR, which ran for roughly 6 to 11 cycles, a sample-barcoded 5' primer and a J-beta primer mix were used. TCRdb called the 5' RACE reads again in MiXCR, with one record for every CDR3 protein. The table has 1.5 million to 2 million distinct CDR3 sequences, approximately 30% seen once; the top ten hold 6.5% to 8.5%. Sequencing used blood. These receptors came from a woman in her twenties or thirties in good health.

This clonotype was detected a few times. The CDR3 region is CASSLQGYDEQFF. The CDR3 nucleotides read TGCGCCAGCAGCTTACAGGGGTACGATGAGCAGTTCTTC. The chain couples TRBV5-1 to TRBJ2-1; 7 bases agree with TRBD1. J was trimmed by 8 bases and V by 2 bases; bases with no gene match: 4. Looked up from germline, CDR1 is SGHRS and CDR2 is YFSETQ. The CDR3 extends over 13 amino acids.

This clonotype appeared many times. The DNA for the CDR3 is TGTGCCAGCAGTTGGACAGGGACTTTCTACGAGCAGTACTTC. Protein product: CASSWTGTFYEQYF. The V call is TRBV28, the J call TRBJ2-7, with TRBD1 identical over 8 bases. With V trimmed by 4 bases and J by 3 bases, 5 bases remained unmatched. The germline V gene encodes CDR1 MDHEN and CDR2 SYDVKM. There are 14 residues in the CDR3.

V and J are TRBV28 and TRBJ2-7; TRBD1 aligns across 10 bases. Germline CDR1 and CDR2: MDHEN and SYDVKM. The CDR3 totals 16 residues. V shed 7 bases and J 2 bases; nucleotides not matched to a gene: 11. The CDR3 protein is CASTGGDRGPPYEQYF. In nucleotides, the CDR3 is TGTGCCAGCACCGGGGGGGACAGGGGTCCCCCCTACGAGCAGTACTTC. Drawing the rest from reference TRBV28 and TRBJ2-7, the complete variable domain is DVKVTQSSRYLVKRTGEKVFLECVQDMDHENMFWYRQDPGLGLRLIYFSYDVKMKEKGDIPEGYSVSREKKERFSLILESASTNQTSMYLCASTGGDRGPPYEQYFGPGTRLTVT.

This clonotype was seen many times. The rearrangement uses TRBV5-1 and TRBJ2-1, with D unresolved. Trimming stripped 2 bases from V and 4 bases from J, with 10 bases between. The CDR3 consists of 14 residues. Germline-derived CDR1 and CDR2 are SGHRS and YFSETQ. The CDR3 spells CASSLSPIYNEQFF. The CDR3 region has the DNA TGCGCCAGCAGCTTATCCCCAATTTACAATGAGCAGTTCTTC.

The chain recombines TRBV3-1 with TRBJ1-2; 10 nucleotides match TRBD1. Trimming removed 5 bases from V and 8 bases from J; junction bases left unmatched: 11. Looked up from germline, CDR1 is LGHDT and CDR2 is YNNKEL (reference sequence). This CDR3 is built from 15 residues. The CDR3 protein is CASSSIRDRGDGYTF. The CDR3 bases are TGTGCCAGCAGCTCCATCCGGGACAGGGGAGACGGCTACACCTTC.

About this clonotype: One end of the junction does not line up with germline, which may come from a read error. The genes are TRBV6-1 and TRBJ2-7, with a possible D match to TRBD2 (6 bases). The CDR3 runs 14 residues. Germline CDR1 reads MNHNS; CDR2 reads SASEGT. The CDR3: CASNEGWRGYEQYF. DNA of the CDR3: TGTGCCAGCAATGAAGGCTGGCGGGGCTACGAGCAGTACTTC.

The V gene is TRBV5-1, the J gene TRBJ2-1, with 7 positions matching TRBD2. The CDR3 sequence is 13 residues long. CDR1 and CDR2 (germline): SGHRS, YFSETQ. V lost 6 bases, J lost 9 bases, and 9 bases stayed unmatched. CDR3: CASKYGGGSEQFF. CDR3 in DNA: TGCGCCAGCAAGTATGGGGGAGGGAGTGAGCAGTTCTTC.

The chain combines TRBV5-1 with TRBJ2-7; D perhaps matches TRBD2 (7 bases). The DNA end favors TRBJ2-5, so the J call may be wrong. Germline CDR1 is SGHRS and CDR2 is YFSETQ. The CDR3 length is 14 residues. This chain's CDR3 is CASSQGSGIKTQYF. Written as DNA, the CDR3 is TGCGCCAGCAGCCAGGGGAGCGGGATCAAGACCCAGTACTTC.

V and J are TRBV9 and TRBJ2-5; D ambiguous. CDR1 and CDR2 from the germline V gene are SGDLS and YYNGEE. Trimming cost V 2 bases and J 1 base, with 9 bases left between them. This CDR3 comprises 14 residues. CDR3 residues: CASSVDAFQETQYF. The CDR3 DNA reads TGTGCCAGCAGCGTTGATGCTTTCCAAGAGACCCAGTACTTC.

This clonotype was found many times. The chain recombines TRBV11-2 with TRBJ2-5; the match to TRBD2 covers 11 bases. Germline V CDR1 and CDR2: SGHAT, FQNNGV. The trim removed 5 bases at V and 5 bases at J, leaving 16 bases unmatched. The CDR3 has 18 residues. As DNA, the CDR3 is TGTGCCAGCAGCCCCTCTCCGGGACTAGCGGAACAAGGGGAGACCCAGTACTTC. Encoded protein: CASSPSPGLAEQGETQYF. The full variable domain, with the rest looked up from reference TRBV11-2 and TRBJ2-5, is EAGVAQSPRYKIIEKRQSVAFWCNPISGHATLYWYQQILGQGPKLLIQFQNNGVVDDSQLPKDRFSAERLKGVDSTLKIQPAKLEDSAVYLCASSPSPGLAEQGETQYFGPGTRLLVL.

This clonotype was seen only a few times. The rearrangement links TRBV29-1 to TRBJ2-7, with 15 bases lining up with TRBD2. The ends lost 6 bases at V and 4 bases at J; junction bases unmatched: 7. The CDR3 is made up of 15 amino acids. Germline CDR1 SQVTM, CDR2 ANQGSEA. CDR3 bases: TGCAGCGTGGCCCACGGGACTAGCGGGAGGTACGAGCAGTACTTC. Its translation is CSVAHGTSGRYEQYF.